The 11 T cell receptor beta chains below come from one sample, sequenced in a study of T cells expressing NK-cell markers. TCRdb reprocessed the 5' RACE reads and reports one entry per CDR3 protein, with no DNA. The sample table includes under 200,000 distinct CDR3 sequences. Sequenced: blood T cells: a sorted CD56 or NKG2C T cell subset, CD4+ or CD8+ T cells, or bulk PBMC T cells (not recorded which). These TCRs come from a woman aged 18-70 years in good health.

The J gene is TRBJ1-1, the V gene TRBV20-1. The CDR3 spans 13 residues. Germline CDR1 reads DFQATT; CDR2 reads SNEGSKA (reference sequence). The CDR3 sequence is CSASEQGPTEAFF.

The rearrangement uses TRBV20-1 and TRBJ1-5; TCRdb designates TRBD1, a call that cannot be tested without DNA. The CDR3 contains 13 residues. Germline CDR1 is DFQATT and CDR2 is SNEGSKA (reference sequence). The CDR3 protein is CSATRGGGQPQHF.

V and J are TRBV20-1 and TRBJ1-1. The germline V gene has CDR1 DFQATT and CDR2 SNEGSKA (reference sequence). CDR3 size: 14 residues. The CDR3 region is CSARGRHMNTEAFF.

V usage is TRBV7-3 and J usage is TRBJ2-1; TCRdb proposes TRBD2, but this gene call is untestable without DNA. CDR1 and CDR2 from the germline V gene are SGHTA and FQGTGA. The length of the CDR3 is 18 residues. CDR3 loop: CASSLRAATSTLYNEQFF.

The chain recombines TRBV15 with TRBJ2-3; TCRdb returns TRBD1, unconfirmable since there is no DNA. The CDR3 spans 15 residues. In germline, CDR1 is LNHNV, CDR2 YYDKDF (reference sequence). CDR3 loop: CATTRTGGLTDTQYF.

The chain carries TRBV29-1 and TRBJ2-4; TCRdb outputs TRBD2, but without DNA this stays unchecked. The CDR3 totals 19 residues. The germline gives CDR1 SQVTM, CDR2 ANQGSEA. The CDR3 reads CSAIRLAGGRGIAKNIQYF. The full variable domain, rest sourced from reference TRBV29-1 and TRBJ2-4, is SAVISQKPSRDICQRGTSLTIQCQVDSQVTMMFWYRQQPGQSLTLIATANQGSEATYESGFVIDKFPISRPNLTFSTLTVSNMSPEDSSIYLCSAIRLAGGRGIAKNIQYFGAGTRLSVL.

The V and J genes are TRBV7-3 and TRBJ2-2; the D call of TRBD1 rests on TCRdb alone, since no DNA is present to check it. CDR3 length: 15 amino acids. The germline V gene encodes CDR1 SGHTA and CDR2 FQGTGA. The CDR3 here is CASSAWGTNTGELFF.

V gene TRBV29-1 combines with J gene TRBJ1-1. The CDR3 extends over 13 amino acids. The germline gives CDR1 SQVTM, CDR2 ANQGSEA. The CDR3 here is CSVEDSMNTEAFF. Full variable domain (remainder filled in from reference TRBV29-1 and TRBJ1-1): SAVISQKPSRDICQRGTSLTIQCQVDSQVTMMFWYRQQPGQSLTLIATANQGSEATYESGFVIDKFPISRPNLTFSTLTVSNMSPEDSSIYLCSVEDSMNTEAFFGQGTRLTVV.

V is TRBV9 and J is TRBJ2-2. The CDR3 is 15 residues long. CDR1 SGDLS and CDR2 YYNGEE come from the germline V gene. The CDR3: CASSGRLQNTGELFF. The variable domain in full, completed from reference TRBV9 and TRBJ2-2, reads DSGVTQTPKHLITATGQRVTLRCSPRSGDLSVYWYQQSLDQGLQFLIQYYNGEERAKGNILERFSAQQFPDLHSELNLSSLELGDSALYFCASSGRLQNTGELFFGEGSRLTVL.

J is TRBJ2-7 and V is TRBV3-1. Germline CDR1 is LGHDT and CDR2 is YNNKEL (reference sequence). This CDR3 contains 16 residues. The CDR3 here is CASSQSVLQSSYEQYF.

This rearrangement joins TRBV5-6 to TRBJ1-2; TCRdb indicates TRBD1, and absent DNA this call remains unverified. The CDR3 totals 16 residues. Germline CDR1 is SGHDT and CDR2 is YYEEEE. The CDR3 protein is CASSLKGRPANYGYTF. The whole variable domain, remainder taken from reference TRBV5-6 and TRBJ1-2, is DAGVTQSPTHLIKTRGQQVTLRCSPKSGHDTVSWYQQALGQGPQFIFQYYEEEERQRGNFPDRFSGHQFPNYSSELNVNALLLGDSALYLCASSLKGRPANYGYTFGSGTRLTVV.